This T cell receptor beta chain was identified in a study of blood T cell repertoires in COVID-19. About the study: Nucleic acid was either cDNA or gDNA, and it came from T cells, B-cell-depleted T cells, or PBMCs.

Here immunoSEQ multiplex PCR was the method, and the copy in TCRdb shows in-frame clones only, minus some. This sample has fewer than 250,000 clones, with 70% to 90% found just once. CDR3 length equals 14 residues. V trimming: 4 bases; J trimming: 2 bases; junction bases outside the gene matches: 4. CDR1 is PRHDT, CDR2 FYEKMQ, per germline (reference sequence). Sequencing input: peripheral blood. The rearrangement uses TRBV13 and TRBJ2-5, with 7 bases that match TRBD1. This clonotype was obtained from a woman aged 40 to 55 who had recovered from COVID-19. The chain's CDR3 is CASSSRDRQETQYF. The CDR3, as DNA: TGTGCCAGCAGCTCCCGGGACAGACAAGAGACCCAGTACTTC.